These 30 T cell receptor beta chains were all obtained from the same sample, sequenced in a study of CD8 T cells in ankylosing spondylitis. Findings and limits, study-wide: It appeared that ankylosing spondylitis blood was characterized by a TCR beta motif of under ten highly homologous variants.

TCRdb fed the 5' RACE reads into MiXCR, producing one record per CDR3 protein. This table holds under 550,000 distinct CDR3 sequences, approximately 26% found once. Antigens of these TCRs are unknown. The sequencing sample was made of blood, either unsorted or a sorted T cell fraction (not recorded which). The receptors originated from a male donor with ankylosing spondylitis.

This clonotype occurred many times. The chain carries TRBV4-2 and TRBJ2-1; the match to TRBD1 covers 7 bases. Germline V gene sequence: CDR1 LGHNA, CDR2 YNFKEQ. After removal of 4 bases from V and 7 bases from J, the junction contained 16 bases not matched to a gene. CDR3 length: 17 amino acids. The CDR3 DNA follows: TGTGCCAGCAGCCGATATGAGGGGGCGGAGGACAAGAATGAGCAGTTCTTC. Its protein is CASSRYEGAEDKNEQFF.

This rearrangement joins TRBV10-3 to TRBJ1-2; D perhaps matches TRBD1 (6 bases). This CDR3 comprises 13 residues. Germline V gene data show CDR1 as ENHRY and CDR2 as SYGVKD. V was shortened by 6 bases and J by 8 bases, with 16 bases between the two germline ends. This CDR3 reads CAISPPTGLGYTF. CDR3 coding DNA: TGTGCCATCAGCCCGCCCACAGGGTTAGGCTACACCTTC.

CDR3 residues: CASSPSSALEQYF. CDR3 in DNA: TGTGCCAGCAGCCCCTCCTCAGCGCTCGAGCAGTACTTC. The gene calls are TRBV7-8 and TRBJ2-7, with unresolved D. V lost 5 bases and J 6 bases, leaving 14 bases between the germline ends. This CDR3 contains 13 residues. In germline, CDR1 is SGHVS, CDR2 FQNEAQ.

The V and J genes are TRBV5-1 and TRBJ2-7; D possibly corresponds to TRBD1 (6 bases). Germline assignment: CDR1 SGHRS and CDR2 YFSETQ. This CDR3 region has 14 residues. Deletions cut 4 bases from V and 6 bases from J, with 17 bases between. The CDR3 DNA reads as TGCGCCAGCAGCCCCGGGACACTCCGGGGCGAGCAGTACTTC. As protein: CASSPGTLRGEQYF.

The chain recombines TRBV11-3 with TRBJ2-3; D uncertain. The V gene's germline CDR1 is SGHNT and CDR2 YENEEA. Trimming took 1 base from V and 4 from J, leaving 12 bases between them. The CDR3 consists of 15 residues. The CDR3 loop is CASSLGGFAADTQYF. DNA for the CDR3: TGTGCCAGCAGCTTAGGGGGTTTCGCCGCAGATACGCAGTATTTT.

There are a few counts of this clonotype. The chain is built from TRBV20-1 and TRBJ2-5, with D possibly TRBD2 on 6 matching bases. V lost 5 bases to trimming and J lost 1 base, with 11 bases between them. This CDR3 region has 13 residues. The germline V gene has CDR1 DFQATT and CDR2 SNEGSKA (reference sequence). DNA for the CDR3: TGCAGTGCTGGAGCGGGCCCCCAAGAGACCCAGTACTTC. It translates to CSAGAGPQETQYF.

This clonotype occurred once. The chain joins TRBV11-2 to TRBJ2-1, with D perhaps given as TRBD1 or TRBD2 (5 bases each). V was trimmed by 4 bases and J by 9 bases, leaving 16 bases between them. CDR3 length equals 14 residues. Germline V CDR1 and CDR2: SGHAT, FQNNGV. The CDR3 protein is CASSSLKRQGEQFF. The CDR3 DNA sequence: TGTGCCAGCAGCTCCTTAAAGCGGCAGGGTGAGCAGTTCTTC.

This clonotype was counted ten times or more. V and J are TRBV2 and TRBJ2-1; 7 bases line up with TRBD1. Trimming at V came to 5 bases and at J to 6 bases, leaving 4 bases not matched to a gene. The CDR3 covers 13 residues. The germline CDR1 and CDR2 sequences are SNHLY and FYNNEI. This CDR3 is CASSLRGINEQFF. In DNA, the CDR3 is TGTGCCAGCAGTCTCAGGGGGATCAATGAGCAGTTCTTC. Full variable domain (missing parts from reference TRBV2 and TRBJ2-1): EPEVTQTPSHQVTQMGQEVILRCVPISNHLYFYWYRQILGQKVEFLVSFYNNEISEKSEIFDDQFSVERPDGSNFTLKIRSTKLEDSAMYFCASSLRGINEQFFGPGTRLTVL.

The genes are TRBV29-1 and TRBJ2-1; D call uncertain. The CDR3 loop spans 15 amino acids. The V end was cut by 4 bases, the J end by 0 bases, with 13 bases between. CDR1 SQVTM and CDR2 ANQGSEA come from the germline V gene. In DNA, the CDR3 is TGCAGCGTTGGGAACCCTACGGGCTCCTACAATGAGCAGTTCTTC. As protein: CSVGNPTGSYNEQFF.

In its sample, this clonotype was seen a few times. J is TRBJ2-3 and V is TRBV2; the match to TRBD2 covers 9 bases. CDR1 and CDR2 (germline): SNHLY, FYNNEI. CDR3 length: 14 amino acids. The junction had 4 bases not matched to a gene; V was cut back by 7 bases and J by 2 bases. As DNA, the CDR3 is TGTGCCAGCAATGTGGGACTAGCCACAGATACGCAGTATTTT. Translation: CASNVGLATDTQYF.

The table lists this clonotype with a count of one. The J gene is TRBJ1-2, the V gene TRBV7-9, with D unclear. V lost 1 base, J lost 6 bases, and 18 bases lay in between. CDR1 and CDR2 from the germline V gene are SEHNR and FQNEAQ (reference sequence). The CDR3 runs 16 residues. DNA of the CDR3: TGTGCCAGCAGCTTAGGAGTGGACCCCGGTCATGATGGCTACACCTTC. Translation: CASSLGVDPGHDGYTF. Filled out from reference TRBV7-9 and TRBJ1-2, the complete variable domain reads DTGVSQNPRHKITKRGQNVTFRCDPISEHNRLYWYRQTLGQGPEFLTYFQNEAQLEKSRLLSDRFSAERPKGSFSTLEIQRTEQGDSAMYLCASSLGVDPGHDGYTFGSGTRLTVV.

The genes are TRBV4-1 and TRBJ2-1; 7 nucleotides line up with TRBD1. Germline CDR1 MGHRA, CDR2 YSYEKL. The trim removed 1 base at V and 3 bases at J, leaving 9 bases unmatched. The CDR3 consists of 17 residues. In DNA form, the CDR3 reads TGCGCCAGCAGCCAAGGCCCCGGACAGGTTATCTACAATGAGCAGTTCTTC. Translating it yields CASSQGPGQVIYNEQFF.

The chain is built from TRBV4-1 and TRBJ2-3; the match to TRBD2 covers 15 bases. CDR1 and CDR2 from the germline V gene are MGHRA and YSYEKL. The CDR3 runs 16 residues. J was trimmed by 7 bases and V by 4 bases; bases with no gene match: 6. The CDR3 DNA reads as TGCGCCAGCAGCCCGGGACTAGCGGGAGGTGTGAATACGCAGTATTTT. Translation: CASSPGLAGGVNTQYF.

V and J are TRBV27 and TRBJ2-5; D is possibly TRBD1 or TRBD2 (5 bases each). Germline CDR1 reads MNHEY; CDR2 reads SMNVEV (reference sequence). The CDR3 sequence is 14 residues long. The V end lost 4 bases, the J end lost 0 bases, and 9 bases lay between the germline ends. CDR3 bases: TGTGCCAGCAGTTCATGGGGACACCAAGAGACCCAGTACTTC. Encoded protein: CASSSWGHQETQYF.

The chain couples TRBV20-1 to TRBJ2-3; the match to TRBD2 covers 8 bases. Germline V gives CDR1 DFQATT, CDR2 SNEGSKA (reference sequence). J lost 6 bases, V lost 6 bases, and 17 bases had no gene match. CDR3 length: 16 residues. CDR3 sequence: CSALSAGELISDTQYF. The CDR3 nucleotides read TGCAGTGCGTTATCAGCGGGGGAGTTGATTTCCGATACGCAGTATTTT.

The chain joins TRBV14 to TRBJ1-6; D is unresolved. V was clipped by 8 bases and J by 6 bases, with 11 bases between them. CDR1 is SGHDN, CDR2 FVKESK, per germline. The CDR3 sequence is 13 residues long. CDR3 coding DNA: TGTGCCAGCGGGTTGTGGACTAATTCACCCCTCCACTTT. Encoded protein: CASGLWTNSPLHF.

This clonotype has more than one count but fewer than ten. This chain joins TRBV29-1 and TRBJ2-1; D is unclear. CDR1 SQVTM and CDR2 ANQGSEA come from the germline V gene. V was cut by 3 bases and J by 4 bases, with 7 bases left in between. The CDR3 is made up of 12 amino acids. CDR3: CSVDQGYNEQFF. CDR3 DNA: TGCAGCGTTGATCAAGGTTACAATGAGCAGTTCTTC.

This clonotype was observed a handful of times. This sequence joins TRBV20-1 and TRBJ1-2; the D gene is possibly TRBD1 (5 bases). In germline, CDR1 is DFQATT, CDR2 SNEGSKA (reference sequence). The CDR3 covers 13 residues. Trimming removed 3 bases at V and 1 base at J, with 9 bases between. The CDR3 spells CSARDTNNYGYTF. The CDR3 nucleotides are TGCAGTGCTAGGGACACCAATAACTATGGCTACACCTTC.

Many counts were recorded for this clonotype. V usage is TRBV7-2 and J usage is TRBJ1-5; D ambiguous. This CDR3 region has 12 residues. The ends were cut back, 5 bases at V and 3 bases at J, with 5 bases in the middle. Germline values: CDR1 SGHTA, CDR2 FQGNSA. This chain's CDR3 is CASSGSNQPQHF. CDR3 DNA: TGTGCCAGCAGCGGGTCCAATCAGCCCCAGCATTTT.

V gene TRBV5-5 combines with J gene TRBJ2-3; TRBD2 aligns across 10 bases. The CDR3 length is 15 residues. Unmatched junction bases numbered 6, after V lost 3 bases and J lost 5 bases. Germline V gene data show CDR1 as SGHKS and CDR2 as YYEKEE (reference sequence). The CDR3 DNA reads as TGTGCCAGCAGCTCGCTAGCGGGAGTTGTAGATACGCAGTATTTT. It yields the protein CASSSLAGVVDTQYF. Full variable domain (remainder filled in from reference TRBV5-5 and TRBJ2-3): DAGVTQSPTHLIKTRGQQVTLRCSPISGHKSVSWYQQVLGQGPQFIFQYYEKEERGRGNFPDRFSARQFPNYSSELNVNALLLGDSALYLCASSSLAGVVDTQYFGPGTRLTVL.

This clonotype appeared many times. The gene calls are TRBV11-1 and TRBJ2-3, with TRBD2 matching 9 bases. After removal of 4 bases from V and 0 bases from J, the junction contained 11 bases not matched to a gene. Germline CDR1 and CDR2: SGHAT and FQDESV (reference sequence). The CDR3 contains 18 residues. This CDR3 reads CASSSPSGIITSTDTQYF. The CDR3 region has the DNA TGTGCCAGCAGCTCCCCTAGCGGGATTATCACTAGCACAGATACGCAGTATTTT.

There are a few counts of this clonotype. The chain couples TRBV10-3 to TRBJ2-7, with TRBD1 matching over 8 bases. With 4 bases clipped from V and 0 bases from J, the junction kept 5 bases outside the gene matches. Looked up from germline, CDR1 is ENHRY and CDR2 is SYGVKD. This CDR3 has 15 residues. CDR3 sequence (DNA): TGTGCCATCAGTGCGGGGACAGGCCTCTCCTACGAGCAGTACGTC. Its translation: CAISAGTGLSYEQYV.

The J gene is TRBJ1-5, the V gene TRBV27, with D unclear. Germline CDR1 reads MNHEY; CDR2 reads SMNVEV (reference sequence). There are 14 residues in the CDR3. Trimming cost V 2 bases and J 8 bases, with 13 bases left between them. The chain's CDR3 is CASSLVGFGEPQHF. For the CDR3, the DNA is TGTGCCAGCAGTTTAGTGGGATTCGGGGAGCCCCAGCATTTT.

The rearrangement uses TRBV29-1 and TRBJ2-7; no clear D. The CDR3 extends over 13 amino acids. Germline V gene data show CDR1 as SQVTM and CDR2 as ANQGSEA. Trimming left V 0 bases short and J 0 bases short, with 6 bases between. The CDR3 region is CSVEDSSSYEQYF. The CDR3 DNA is TGCAGCGTTGAAGATTCTAGCTCCTACGAGCAGTACTTC.

The chain employs TRBV24-1 and TRBJ1-2; D call uncertain. This CDR3 region has 12 residues. V lost 6 bases, J lost 0 bases, and 4 bases lay in between. Germline loops: CDR1 KGHDR, CDR2 SFDVKD. CDR3 region: CATSYANYGYTF. CDR3 DNA: TGTGCCACCAGTTACGCTAACTATGGCTACACCTTC.

This clonotype was seen a handful of times. The CDR3 region has the DNA TGTGCCAGCAGTCCGATAGCGGGAGTCGGTAAGAACTACGAGCAGTACTTC. Residues: CASSPIAGVGKNYEQYF. The chain employs TRBV28 and TRBJ2-7; 9 bases match TRBD2. Germline CDR1 reads MDHEN; CDR2 reads SYDVKM. V gave up 5 bases and J gave up 3 bases; unmatched junction bases: 14. This CDR3 is 17 amino acids long.

This clonotype appeared a single time. This chain joins TRBV6-1 and TRBJ2-1, with D unresolved. This CDR3 region has 13 residues. In germline, CDR1 is MNHNS, CDR2 SASEGT. V was cut by 5 bases and J by 3 bases, with 8 bases left in between. CDR3: CASSPYLYNEQFF. The CDR3 DNA is TGTGCCAGCAGTCCTTACCTCTACAATGAGCAGTTCTTC.

This clonotype was counted between two and nine times. The genes are TRBV11-2 and TRBJ2-1; maybe TRBD2 (6 bases). Germline-derived CDR1 and CDR2 are SGHAT and FQNNGV. Trimming removed 3 bases at V and 4 bases at J, with 10 bases between. The CDR3 has 14 residues. The CDR3 sequence is CASSFGSRYNEQFF. The CDR3 DNA is TGTGCCAGCAGCTTCGGGAGTAGATACAATGAGCAGTTCTTC. The full variable domain, with the rest looked up from reference TRBV11-2 and TRBJ2-1, is EAGVAQSPRYKIIEKRQSVAFWCNPISGHATLYWYQQILGQGPKLLIQFQNNGVVDDSQLPKDRFSAERLKGVDSTLKIQPAKLEDSAVYLCASSFGSRYNEQFFGPGTRLTVL.

V and J are TRBV27 and TRBJ2-5; unclear D gene. CDR1 is MNHEY and CDR2 is SMNVEV in the germline V gene (reference sequence). The CDR3 is 14 residues long. V was clipped by 3 bases and J by 0 bases, with 8 bases between them. The CDR3 DNA reads TGTGCCAGCAGTTTCGGCCGGAACCAAGAGACCCAGTACTTC. Amino acid sequence: CASSFGRNQETQYF.

This clonotype has more than one count but fewer than ten. This chain's CDR3 is CASMPWSSYNEQFF. CDR3 nucleotides: TGTGCCAGCATGCCGTGGAGCTCCTACAATGAGCAGTTCTTC. The chain couples TRBV7-7 to TRBJ2-1; D is unresolved. Per germline, CDR1 SSHAT and CDR2 FNYEAQ (reference sequence). There are 14 residues in the CDR3. V lost 7 bases and J 0 bases, leaving 10 bases between the germline ends.